The TCR beta chain under discussion was sequenced for a study of patients and donors after allogeneic stem cell transplantation. This clonotype was seen a handful of times. V shed 5 bases and J shed 0 bases, with 14 bases lying between them. The CDR3 totals 16 residues. Per the germline V gene, CDR1 is SGHNT and CDR2 is YYREEE (reference sequence). TCRdb re-called the RT-PCR reads with MiXCR, one entry per CDR3 protein. The table includes hundreds of thousands of distinct CDR3 sequences, around 15% detected once. The receptor's source is a human donor who was either an allogeneic HSCT recipient or a stem cell or donor lymphocyte infusion donor (not recorded which). It is not recorded whose cells these are; they may come from a transplant donor. The chain recombines TRBV5-4 with TRBJ2-2; D possibly uses TRBD1 or TRBD2 (5 bases each). The sequencing sample was made of blood, either unsorted or a sorted T cell fraction (not recorded which). CDR3 loop: CASSRPGPSNTGELFF. The CDR3 nucleotides are TGTGCCAGCAGTCGTCCGGGGCCTTCGAACACCGGGGAGCTGTTTTTT.